The next 30 T cell receptor beta chains were all read from a single sample in a study of blood T cell repertoires in COVID-19. Libraries were prepared by immunoSEQ multiplex PCR; TCRdb keeps only in-frame clonotypes and omits some of them. The profile covers roughly 200,000 clones, with about 87% appearing a single time and about 2.9% taken by the ten largest. Sequenced material: peripheral blood. Receptor source: a man aged 55 to 69 with acute or convalescent COVID-19.

The rearrangement uses TRBV4-3 and TRBJ2-1; TRBD2 matches at 8 bases. Germline trimming cut 0 bases from V and 9 bases from J; bases unmatched to any gene: 10. This CDR3 spans 16 amino acids. Germline CDR1 reads LGHNA; CDR2 reads YSLEER. In nucleotides, the CDR3 is TGCGCCAGCAGCCAAGAGGGGGCGGGGGGAACAGTTGAGCAGTTCTTC. Its translation: CASSQEGAGGTVEQFF.

J is TRBJ1-1 and V is TRBV28, with 9 bases matching TRBD1. The CDR3 totals 17 residues. CDR1 is MDHEN and CDR2 is SYDVKM in the germline V gene. Trimming cost V 2 bases and J 1 base; bases outside gene matches: 8. CDR3: CASSLPGTGLSNTEAFF. In DNA, the CDR3 is TGTGCCAGCAGTTTACCCGGGACAGGGCTCTCGAACACTGAAGCTTTCTTT.

The chain carries TRBV6-6 and TRBJ1-2; 8 nucleotides match TRBD1. This CDR3 has 16 residues. Germline V gene lookup returns CDR1 MNHNY and CDR2 SVGAGI (reference sequence). V trimming: 5 bases; J trimming: 4 bases; junction bases outside the gene matches: 12. The CDR3 here is CASSHTGGKQLYGYTF. In DNA, the CDR3 is TGTGCCAGCAGTCATACAGGGGGTAAACAGCTCTATGGCTACACCTTC.

The chain carries TRBV5-5 and TRBJ1-5; possibly TRBD1 for D (5 bases). Germline V gene sequence: CDR1 SGHKS, CDR2 YYEKEE (reference sequence). The V end was cut by 1 base, the J end by 1 base, with 15 bases between. The CDR3 spans 17 residues. Here the CDR3 reads CASSLRGLSGSNQPQHF. For the CDR3, the DNA is TGTGCCAGCAGCTTGAGGGGACTCTCAGGCAGCAATCAGCCCCAGCATTTT.

This clone was recorded once. The J gene is TRBJ2-6, the V gene TRBV4-2, with a tentative D call TRBD2 (5 bases). Germline CDR1 LGHNA, CDR2 YNFKEQ. V was cut by 3 bases and J by 0 bases, with 9 bases left in between. The CDR3 spans 16 residues. The CDR3 region is CASSQAGNSGANVLTF. CDR3 nucleotides: TGTGCCAGCAGCCAGGCCGGGAACTCTGGGGCCAACGTCCTGACTTTC.

V and J are TRBV6-6 and TRBJ1-1; D is unresolved. The CDR3 consists of 15 residues. Looked up from germline, CDR1 is MNHNY and CDR2 is SVGAGI (reference sequence). V was shortened by 4 bases and J by 0 bases, with 12 bases between the two germline ends. This chain's CDR3 is CASSFTRRVNTEAFF. For the CDR3, the DNA is TGTGCCAGCAGTTTCACCCGGCGGGTGAACACTGAAGCTTTCTTT.

This clone is a singleton in its sample. The chain carries TRBV29-1 and TRBJ2-7; 7 bases line up with TRBD1. Germline-derived CDR1 and CDR2 are SQVTM and ANQGSEA. This CDR3 spans 18 amino acids. J was trimmed by 2 bases and V by 5 bases; bases with no gene match: 21. The CDR3 DNA reads as TGCAGCGTTTTAGGGATCCACAGGGGTCAATTTAAGGCCTACGAGCAGTACTTC. The encoded protein is CSVLGIHRGQFKAYEQYF.

In this sample, this clone turned up once. The chain is built from TRBV3-1 (or the pseudogene TRBV3-2) and TRBJ2-7; 7 positions match TRBD1. After removal of 3 bases from V and 13 bases from J, the junction contained 9 bases not matched to a gene. The CDR3 runs to 12 residues. Germline V CDR1 and CDR2: LGHDT, YNNKEL (reference sequence). DNA for the CDR3: TGTGCCAGCAGCCAGCGGACAGGCGGTATTTACTTC. Residues: CASSQRTGGIYF.

V gene TRBV7-3 combines with J gene TRBJ1-3; tentatively, D is TRBD1 (6 bases). Looked up from germline, CDR1 is SGHTA and CDR2 is FQGTGA. The CDR3 is made up of 13 amino acids. V shed 2 bases and J shed 6 bases, with 8 bases lying between them. As DNA, the CDR3 is TGTGCCAGCAGCTTAGGGGGCTCAAACACCATATATTTT. Its translation: CASSLGGSNTIYF.

The chain employs TRBV30 and TRBJ1-4; 9 bases agree with TRBD1. The germline V gene has CDR1 GTSNPN and CDR2 SVGIG (reference sequence). CDR3 length: 14 amino acids. The junction had 7 bases not matched to a gene; V was cut back by 4 bases and J by 7 bases. CDR3 coding DNA: TGTGCCTGGACCTTGACAGGGGGAGGTGAAAAACTGTTTTTT. It encodes CAWTLTGGGEKLFF.

The V and J genes are TRBV18 and TRBJ2-1, with 8 bases that match TRBD1. Germline V lookup: CDR1 KGHSH, CDR2 LQKENI. Losses at the gene ends were 6 bases for V and 10 bases for J; bases not matched to a gene: 23. This CDR3 has 18 amino acids. For the CDR3, the DNA is TGTGCCAGCTCCCTAGCCAACCCAACCGGGACAGGCAGGGGGGAGCAGTTCTTC. Its translation is CASSLANPTGTGRGEQFF.

This clone is a singleton in its sample. V usage is TRBV5-1 and J usage is TRBJ2-7; 8 nucleotides match TRBD1. The germline V gene encodes CDR1 SGHRS and CDR2 YFSETQ. The V segment lost 4 bases and the J segment 5 bases; nucleotides outside the gene matches: 14. The CDR3 has 16 residues. The CDR3 nucleotides read TGCGCCAGCAGCCGGAGAAGAATGACAGGGGAGAACGAGCAGTACTTC. Translation: CASSRRRMTGENEQYF.

Only a few counts were recorded for this clone. The V and J genes are TRBV29-1 and TRBJ1-1; D is unresolved. Between the trimmed V and J ends, which lost 6 bases and 2 bases, there was a span of 7 bases. The CDR3 runs to 11 residues. Germline CDR1 and CDR2: SQVTM and ANQGSEA. The CDR3 sequence is CSVLGNTEAFF. The CDR3 DNA sequence: TGCAGCGTGCTAGGAAACACTGAAGCTTTCTTT.

The chain has TRBV15 and TRBJ1-6; perhaps TRBD1 as D (5 bases). Trimming stripped 3 bases from V and 10 bases from J, with 10 bases between. Germline V CDR1 and CDR2: LNHNV, YYDKDF (reference sequence). This CDR3 comprises 13 residues. CDR3 sequence reads: CATSSRGGSPLHF. CDR3 nucleotide sequence: TGTGCCACCAGCAGCCGGGGGGGATCACCCCTCCACTTT.

The rearrangement links TRBV3-1 (or the pseudogene TRBV3-2) to TRBJ1-2; D is uncertain. Germline V lookup: CDR1 LGHDT, CDR2 YNNKEL (reference sequence). The V end was cut by 1 base, the J end by 6 bases, with 9 bases between. CDR3 length equals 13 residues. CDR3: CASSQVSVDGYTF. In DNA form, the CDR3 reads TGTGCCAGCAGCCAAGTATCAGTGGATGGCTACACCTTC.

The J gene is TRBJ2-7, the V gene TRBV11-2; weak D call: TRBD2 (6 bases). The CDR3 consists of 14 residues. V was cut by 2 bases and J by 2 bases, with 10 bases left in between. CDR1 SGHAT and CDR2 FQNNGV come from the germline V gene. The CDR3 spells CASSLTGDPYEQYF. The CDR3 bases are TGTGCCAGCAGCTTAACGGGGGACCCCTACGAGCAGTACTTC.

V is TRBV28 and J is TRBJ1-2; D is uncertain. The CDR3 covers 14 residues. V was pared by 7 bases and J by 1 base, with 13 bases between. Germline-derived CDR1 and CDR2 are MDHEN and SYDVKM. CDR3: CASTASGINYGYTF. The CDR3 nucleotides read TGTGCCAGCACCGCAAGCGGGATTAACTATGGCTACACCTTC.

The gene calls are TRBV28 and TRBJ2-2; 7 bases line up with TRBD1. Germline values: CDR1 MDHEN, CDR2 SYDVKM. CDR3 size: 15 residues. Trimming cost V 7 bases and J 0 bases; bases outside gene matches: 5. The CDR3 spells CASTNRGTNTGELFF. The CDR3 DNA sequence: TGTGCCAGCACAAACAGGGGTACGAACACCGGGGAGCTGTTTTTT.

CDR3 amino acids: CASSSGGRKSMNTEAFF. The CDR3 DNA sequence: TGTGCCAGCAGCTCCGGCGGCCGCAAATCTATGAACACTGAAGCTTTCTTT. This chain uses TRBV7-2 with TRBJ1-1; D call uncertain. The germline V gene has CDR1 SGHTA and CDR2 FQGNSA. There are 17 residues in the CDR3. V was shortened by 4 bases and J by 0 bases, with 18 bases between the two germline ends.

This clone was counted only a few times. The chain combines TRBV5-4 with TRBJ1-2, with D unresolved. The CDR3 has 14 amino acids. The ends were cut back, 3 bases at V and 3 bases at J, with 12 bases in the middle. Germline assignment: CDR1 SGHNT and CDR2 YYREEE (reference sequence). CDR3 region: CASSWERDDYGYTF. The CDR3, as DNA: TGTGCCAGCAGCTGGGAGAGGGATGACTATGGCTACACCTTC.

The V gene is TRBV2, the J gene TRBJ2-3, with 9 bases aligning to TRBD2. The trim removed 6 bases at V and 1 base at J, leaving 5 bases unmatched. The length of the CDR3 is 15 residues. Looked up from germline, CDR1 is SNHLY and CDR2 is FYNNEI. CDR3 residues: CASREGLARTDTQYF. The CDR3, as DNA: TGTGCCAGCAGAGAGGGACTAGCTCGCACAGATACGCAGTATTTT.

This clone was counted at least ten times. The chain carries TRBV6-2 or TRBV6-3 and TRBJ2-7; no definite D call. The V gene's germline CDR1 is MNHEY and CDR2 SVGEGT. The germline V and J ends were trimmed by 3 bases and 0 bases, with 9 bases remaining between them. CDR3 length equals 14 residues. CDR3 amino acids: CASSYVGISYEQYF. In DNA form, the CDR3 reads TGTGCCAGCAGTTATGTTGGCATCTCCTACGAGCAGTACTTC.

This chain connects TRBV28 to TRBJ2-7, with 7 bases aligning to TRBD1. CDR1 is MDHEN and CDR2 is SYDVKM in the germline V gene. The CDR3 spans 15 residues. The junction had 13 bases not matched to a gene; V was cut back by 5 bases and J by 6 bases. CDR3: CASSPTGQVKREQYF. DNA of the CDR3: TGTGCCAGCAGTCCCACCGGACAGGTGAAGCGCGAGCAGTACTTC.

The chain couples TRBV9 to TRBJ2-6; 7 positions agree with TRBD1. The CDR3 loop spans 19 amino acids. Per germline, CDR1 SGDLS and CDR2 YYNGEE. V lost 4 bases to trimming and J lost 0 bases; unmatched junction nucleotides: 13. CDR3: CASSTRGQAQSSGANVLTF. The CDR3 DNA is TGTGCCAGCAGCACCCGAGGACAGGCGCAAAGCTCTGGGGCCAACGTCCTGACTTTC.

Written as DNA, the CDR3 is TGTGCCAGCAGGGGCGGGAGCTCTGGAAACACCATATATTTT. Amino acid sequence: CASRGGSSGNTIYF. The gene calls are TRBV2 and TRBJ1-3, with unresolved D. Looked up from germline, CDR1 is SNHLY and CDR2 is FYNNEI. The CDR3 is 14 amino acids. The ends were cut back, 6 bases at V and 0 bases at J, with 9 bases in the middle.

The chain employs TRBV3-1 (or the pseudogene TRBV3-2) and TRBJ1-6; TRBD1 matches 8 bases. The CDR3 extends over 16 amino acids. CDR1 and CDR2 (germline): LGHDT, YNNKEL (reference sequence). Trimming took 3 bases from V and 6 from J; bases not matched to a gene: 7. CDR3 sequence reads: CASSQPGQGGNSPLHF. The CDR3 DNA reads TGTGCCAGCAGCCAGCCCGGACAGGGCGGTAATTCACCCCTCCACTTT.

The chain couples TRBV6-5 to TRBJ1-2; 7 bases map to TRBD1. This CDR3 is 13 amino acids long. V was clipped by 6 bases and J by 3 bases; unmatched bases: 4. Germline values: CDR1 MNHEY, CDR2 SVGAGI. The CDR3 spells CASSTDRDYGYTF. CDR3 nucleotide sequence: TGTGCCAGCAGCACTGACAGGGACTATGGCTACACCTTC.

The rearrangement uses TRBV6-6 and TRBJ2-3, with TRBD2 as a possible D gene (6 bases). Trimming stripped 0 bases from V and 5 bases from J, with 12 bases between. CDR3 length equals 15 residues. Germline V gives CDR1 MNHNY, CDR2 SVGAGI (reference sequence). The CDR3 nucleotides read TGTGCCAGCAGTTACTCGGTGCGGGGAAGAGATACGCAGTATTTT. Residues: CASSYSVRGRDTQYF.

This clone is a singleton in its sample. The gene calls are TRBV12-3 or TRBV12-4 and TRBJ1-1, with a tentative D call TRBD1 (5 bases). Deletions cut 6 bases from V and 1 base from J, with 9 bases between. This CDR3 has 13 amino acids. CDR3 protein: CASRWTKNTEAFF. DNA of the CDR3: TGTGCCAGCAGATGGACAAAGAACACTGAAGCTTTCTTT.

This chain joins TRBV28 and TRBJ1-1, with TRBD1 as a possible D gene (6 bases). This CDR3 has 15 residues. The germline gives CDR1 MDHEN, CDR2 SYDVKM. The ends were cut back, 4 bases at V and 10 bases at J, with 22 bases in the middle. The CDR3 is CASSWDIGSSYGAFF. In DNA form, the CDR3 reads TGTGCCAGCAGTTGGGACATAGGAAGCTCGTACGGAGCTTTCTTT.